The entry that follows covers one T cell receptor beta chain sequence. Its antigen remains unidentified. No much larger clone exists at a distance of one base, and base qualities are not known. This entry belongs to a study of radiotherapy plus CTLA-4 blockade in lung cancer (dated by TCRdb to the late 2010s). Background on the whole study: Among the enrolled patients, approximately 18% had an objective response, and 31% reached disease control. What the authors observed across the whole study: After treatment with radiotherapy and ipilimumab, TCR clones that came from tumors expanded in the peripheral blood. Early dynamic changes in blood T cell clones, together with increased serum interferon-beta after radiation, were reported as the strongest predictors of response.

Focal radiation therapy combined with CTLA-4 blockade (ipilimumab) was tested in patients with chemo-refractory metastatic non-small-cell lung cancer. The protocol used for the library was the immunoSEQ multiplex PCR assay. TCRdb obtained this table from immuneACCESS and retained in-frame rearrangements with V and J assigned. These tables miss some clones; where compared with another copy, unresolved V genes account for less than half of the shortfall, and the remainder is unexplained. This sample is represented by about 77,000 clones; 74% of them were singletons. The ten largest account for 8% to 10% of the sample. The CDR3 spans 14 residues, from the cysteine through the phenylalanine. Only CDR3 DNA remains: 42 bases, in frame from the first base. CDR1 and CDR2 were assigned from the germline V gene as MNHEY and SVGAGI. The junction carries 14 bases between V and J, which are trimmed by 2 bases and 7 bases respectively.

The input for sequencing was peripheral blood, taken from a patient treated with radiotherapy plus ipilimumab. The sequence was obtained from a human donor with non-small cell lung cancer whose response to radiotherapy plus ipilimumab could not be evaluated. The chain couples TRBV6-5 to TRBJ2-5; the D segment cannot be called with confidence. The CDR3 protein sequence reads: CASSYPPESGTQYF. At the DNA level, the sequence is TGTGCCAGCAGTTACCCACCCGAGTCGGGGACCCAGTACTTC.